The 10 T cell receptor beta chains below all came from one sample that was sequenced in a study of T cell responses to AZD1222 COVID-19 vaccine. TCRdb's table, derived via immunoSEQ multiplex PCR, lists solely in-frame clones and lacks some. The data show around 100,000 clones, roughly nine tenths seen once. The sequencing used peripheral blood, collected on day 0 of AZD1222 vaccination. Receptor source: an adult in good health.

The rearrangement links TRBV29-1 to TRBJ1-4; TRBD1 matches 8 bases. In germline, CDR1 is SQVTM, CDR2 ANQGSEA. This CDR3 is built from 13 residues. CDR3 sequence: CSVKTGDLEKLFF. The CDR3 nucleotides read TGCAGTGTTAAGACAGGGGATCTTGAAAAACTGTTTTTT.

The V gene is TRBV3-1 (or the pseudogene TRBV3-2), the J gene TRBJ2-1; D uncertain. The CDR3 has 14 amino acids. Germline V gene data show CDR1 as LGHDT and CDR2 as YNNKEL (reference sequence). Between the trimmed V and J ends, which lost 3 bases and 9 bases, there was a span of 15 bases. The CDR3 region has the DNA TGTGCCAGCAGCCAGTACTTAACGGGTGGTGAGCAGTTCTTC. Its protein product is CASSQYLTGGEQFF.

This chain uses TRBV21-1 with TRBJ2-4; TRBD1 was called by the table and not checked on the DNA. TRBV21-1 is labeled a pseudogene. There are 15 residues in the CDR3. The CDR3, as DNA: TGTGCCAGCAGCACAAGGGACAGGGAGGGAAACATTCAGTACTTC. Translating gives CASSTRDREGNIQYF.

The chain links TRBV4-3 to TRBJ1-2; D may be TRBD1 (6 bases). CDR1 and CDR2 (germline): LGHNA, YSLEER. The V end was cut by 1 base, the J end by 2 bases, with 11 bases between. The CDR3 contains 15 residues. The chain's CDR3 is CASSQVTGTNYGYTF. The DNA of the CDR3 is TGCGCCAGCAGCCAAGTGACTGGGACAAACTATGGCTACACCTTC.

The V call is TRBV7-2, the J call TRBJ2-7, with 7 positions matching TRBD2. CDR1 SGHTA and CDR2 FQGNSA come from the germline V gene. There are 14 residues in the CDR3. J was trimmed by 3 bases and V by 7 bases; bases with no gene match: 9. CDR3 bases: TGTGCCAGCACCCCGGGCGGGGGTAACTACGAGCAGTACTTC. This codes for CASTPGGGNYEQYF.

On this clone itself: Sequence at one end of the junction differs from germline and may be a read error. The rearrangement uses TRBV11-3 and TRBJ1-1, with a tentative D call TRBD1 (6 bases). Germline loops: CDR1 SGHNT, CDR2 YENEEA. The CDR3 is 14 amino acids. The CDR3, as DNA: TGTGCTAGCAGCTTAGACAGGTTGAACACTGAAGCTTTCTTT. Translation: CASSLDRLNTEAFF.

The chain carries TRBV28 and TRBJ1-4; the match to TRBD1 covers 7 bases. CDR1 is MDHEN, CDR2 SYDVKM, per germline. The CDR3 runs 15 residues. With 2 bases clipped from V and 5 bases from J, the junction kept 5 bases outside the gene matches. The CDR3 loop reads CASSLKGAGNEKLFF. The CDR3 coding sequence is TGTGCCAGCAGTTTAAAGGGGGCTGGAAATGAAAAACTGTTTTTT.

The rearrangement uses TRBV11-3 and TRBJ2-7, with D unresolved. The CDR3 runs 14 residues. Per germline, CDR1 SGHNT and CDR2 YENEEA. V lost 0 bases and J 0 bases, leaving 6 bases between the germline ends. CDR3 in DNA: TGTGCCAGCAGCTTAGAGGGCAGCTCCTACGAGCAGTACTTC. Amino acids: CASSLEGSSYEQYF.

V is TRBV7-2 and J is TRBJ1-2; 7 nucleotides agree with TRBD1. The V and J ends lost 2 bases and 3 bases, in that order; junction bases with no gene match: 0. The CDR3 totals 13 residues. Germline V CDR1 and CDR2: SGHTA, FQGNSA. The CDR3 sequence is CASSLTGDYGYTF. CDR3 bases: TGTGCCAGCAGCTTAACAGGGGACTATGGCTACACCTTC.

The gene calls are TRBV28 and TRBJ2-7; the match to TRBD2 covers 11 bases. Germline V gives CDR1 MDHEN, CDR2 SYDVKM. The ends lost 5 bases at V and 2 bases at J; junction bases unmatched: 8. The CDR3 sequence is 16 residues long. The DNA of the CDR3 is TGTGCCAGCAGTCGACGGGGACTAGCGGTAACCTACGAGCAGTACTTC. It specifies CASSRRGLAVTYEQYF.